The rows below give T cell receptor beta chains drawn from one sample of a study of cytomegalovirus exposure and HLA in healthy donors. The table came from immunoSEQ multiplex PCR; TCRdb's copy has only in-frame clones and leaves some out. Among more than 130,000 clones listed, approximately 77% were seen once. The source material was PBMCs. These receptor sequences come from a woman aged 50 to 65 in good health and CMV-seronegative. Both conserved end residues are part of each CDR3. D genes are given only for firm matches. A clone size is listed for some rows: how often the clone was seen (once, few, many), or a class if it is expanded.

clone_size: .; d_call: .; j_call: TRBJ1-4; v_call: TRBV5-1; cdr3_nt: TGCGCCAGCAGCTTGGACGGCAGGGTGGGGGAAAAACTGTTTTTT; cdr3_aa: CASSLDGRVGEKLFF
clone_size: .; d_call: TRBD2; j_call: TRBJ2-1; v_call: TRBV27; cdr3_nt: TGTGCCAGCAGATCAGCGGGGAGCTCCTACAATGAGCAGTTCTTC; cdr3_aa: CASRSAGSSYNEQFF
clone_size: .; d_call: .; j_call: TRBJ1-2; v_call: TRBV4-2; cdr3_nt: TGTGCCAGCAGCCAAGACCGCAGTGTAGCGGATGGCTACACCTTC; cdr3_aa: CASSQDRSVADGYTF
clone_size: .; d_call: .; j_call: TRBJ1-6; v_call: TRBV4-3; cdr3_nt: TGCGCCAGCAGCCAAGATCGGCGGAGCTCCTATAATTCACCCCTCCACTTT; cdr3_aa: CASSQDRRSSYNSPLHF
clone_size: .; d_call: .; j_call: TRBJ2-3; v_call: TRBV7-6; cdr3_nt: TGTGCCAGCAGCTTACTACAGAGCGGGACAACAGATACGCAGTATTTT; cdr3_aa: CASSLLQSGTTDTQYF
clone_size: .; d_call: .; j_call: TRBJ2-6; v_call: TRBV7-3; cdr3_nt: TGTGCCAGCAATCAGGGGCCCTCTGGGGCCAACGTCCTGACTTTC; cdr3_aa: CASNQGPSGANVLTF
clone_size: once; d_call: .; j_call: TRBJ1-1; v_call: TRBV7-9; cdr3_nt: TGTGCCAGCAGCTTACTAGCTACTGAAGCTTTCTTT; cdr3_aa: CASSLLATEAFF
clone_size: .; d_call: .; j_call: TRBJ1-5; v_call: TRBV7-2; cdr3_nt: TGTGCCAGCAGCCAGGTTAATCAGCCCCAGCATTTT; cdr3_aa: CASSQVNQPQHF
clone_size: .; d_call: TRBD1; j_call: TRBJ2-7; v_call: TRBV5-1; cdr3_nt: TGCGCCAGCAGCTTGGCCTCGACAGGGGGCTGGAACGAGCAGTACTTC; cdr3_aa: CASSLASTGGWNEQYF
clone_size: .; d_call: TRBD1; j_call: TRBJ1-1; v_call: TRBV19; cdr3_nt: TGTGCCAGTAGTCTAAGACAGGGCCAGAACACTGAAGCTTTCTTT; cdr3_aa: CASSLRQGQNTEAFF
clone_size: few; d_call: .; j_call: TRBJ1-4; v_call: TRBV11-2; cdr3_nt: TGTGCCAGCAGCTTAGCAGGGTTTGGGGAAAAACTGTTTTTT; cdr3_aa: CASSLAGFGEKLFF
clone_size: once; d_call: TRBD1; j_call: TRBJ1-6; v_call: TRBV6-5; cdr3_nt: TGTGCCAGCAGGACTGGACAGGCAAATAATTCACCCCTCCACTTT; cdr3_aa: CASRTGQANNSPLHF
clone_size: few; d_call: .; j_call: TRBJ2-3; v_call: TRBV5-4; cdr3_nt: TGTGCCACCCTGGGGGCGGATACGCAGTATTTT; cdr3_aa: CATLGADTQYF
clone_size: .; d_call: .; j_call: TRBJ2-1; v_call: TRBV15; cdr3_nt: TGTGCCACCAGCAGAGGTCAGGGGACACCCCAGTTCTTC; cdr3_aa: CATSRGQGTPQFF
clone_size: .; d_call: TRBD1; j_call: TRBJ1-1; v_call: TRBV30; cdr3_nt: TGTGCCTGGAGTTTTTCCTCAGGGGGCTCTGAAGCTTTCTTT; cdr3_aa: CAWSFSSGGSEAFF
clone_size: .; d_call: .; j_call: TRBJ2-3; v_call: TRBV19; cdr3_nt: TGTGCCAGTAGTAAACAGGGCGGGCCCCGGCGGACAGATACGCAGTATTTT; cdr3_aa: CASSKQGGPRRTDTQYF
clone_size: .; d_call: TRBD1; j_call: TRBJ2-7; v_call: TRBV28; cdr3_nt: TGTGCCAGCAGTCAAGCCTCAGGGGGTGACCCCTACGAGCAGTACTTC; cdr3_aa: CASSQASGGDPYEQYF
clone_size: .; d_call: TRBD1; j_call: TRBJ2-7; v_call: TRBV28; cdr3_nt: TGTGCCAGCACTCACAGGGGCTTGGACGAGCAGTACTTC; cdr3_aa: CASTHRGLDEQYF
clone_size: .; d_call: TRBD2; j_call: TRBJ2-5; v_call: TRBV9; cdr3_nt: TGTGCCAGCAGCGTAGCTAGGGGACTAGCGGAGGAGACCCAGTACTTC; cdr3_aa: CASSVARGLAEETQYF
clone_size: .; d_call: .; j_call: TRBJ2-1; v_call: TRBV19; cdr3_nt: TGTGCCAGTAGTATAGGGTCGGGCAATGAGCAGTTCTTC; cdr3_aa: CASSIGSGNEQFF
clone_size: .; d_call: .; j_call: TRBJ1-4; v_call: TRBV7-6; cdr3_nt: TGTGCCAGCAGCTTAGCGAGGGCCCCGGGAGATGAAAAACTGTTTTTT; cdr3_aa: CASSLARAPGDEKLFF
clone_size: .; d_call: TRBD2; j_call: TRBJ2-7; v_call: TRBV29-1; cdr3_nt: TGCAGCGTTGATCAGCGGGGGACCTACGAGCAGTACTTC; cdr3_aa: CSVDQRGTYEQYF
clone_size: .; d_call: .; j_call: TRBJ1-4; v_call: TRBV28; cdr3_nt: TGTGCCAGCAGCCGCCCGGGGGGAATTAATGAAAAACTGTTTTTT; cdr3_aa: CASSRPGGINEKLFF
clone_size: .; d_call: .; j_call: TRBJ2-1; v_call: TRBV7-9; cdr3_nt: TGTGCCAGCAGCAGAAGGACAGCAAAAGCCGTCAATGAGCAGTTCTTC; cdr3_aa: CASSRRTAKAVNEQFF
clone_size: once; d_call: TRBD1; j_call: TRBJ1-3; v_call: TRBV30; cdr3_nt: TGTGCCTGGAGTCTGGGACAGCAGTTCCTCTCTGGAAACACCATATATTTT; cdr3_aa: CAWSLGQQFLSGNTIYF
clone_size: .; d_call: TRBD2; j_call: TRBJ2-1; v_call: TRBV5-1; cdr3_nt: TGCGCCAGCAGCCCGAAAGCGGGGGGGGGTGAGCAGTTCTTC; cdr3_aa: CASSPKAGGGEQFF
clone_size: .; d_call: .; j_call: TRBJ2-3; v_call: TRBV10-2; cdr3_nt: TGCGCCAGCAGCCCCGTAGCAGATACGCAGTATTTT; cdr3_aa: CASSPVADTQYF
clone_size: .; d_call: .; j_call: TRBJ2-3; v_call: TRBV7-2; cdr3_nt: TGTGCCAGCAGCTCGTCGGGCACAGATACGCAGTATTTT; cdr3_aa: CASSSSGTDTQYF
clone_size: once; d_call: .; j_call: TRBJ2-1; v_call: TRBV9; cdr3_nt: TGTGCCAGCAGCGTAGAAACCGGGGTTTACAGTGAGCAGTTCTTC; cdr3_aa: CASSVETGVYSEQFF
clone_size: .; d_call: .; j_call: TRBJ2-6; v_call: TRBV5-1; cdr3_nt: TGCGCCAGCAGCTTGGCCAGGGCCTCTGGGGCCAACGTCCTGACTTTC; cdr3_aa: CASSLARASGANVLTF
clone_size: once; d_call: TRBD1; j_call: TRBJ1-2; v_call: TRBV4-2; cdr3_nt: TGTGCCAGCAGCGCAACGAGGGACAGTGGATACTCGAGTGGCTACACCTTC; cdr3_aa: CASSATRDSGYSSGYTF
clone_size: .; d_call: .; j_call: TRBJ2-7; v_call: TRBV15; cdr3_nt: TGTGCCACCAGCAGGGACATACCCTACGAGCAGTACTTC; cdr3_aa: CATSRDIPYEQYF
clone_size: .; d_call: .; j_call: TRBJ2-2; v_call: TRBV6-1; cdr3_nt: TGTGCCAGCATGGAGGGCCCGAACACCGGGGAGCTGTTTTTT; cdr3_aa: CASMEGPNTGELFF
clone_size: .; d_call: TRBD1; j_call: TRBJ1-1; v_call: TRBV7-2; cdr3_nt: TGTGCCAGCAGCTTAGGACAGGGGGGTTGGAGCGCTGGTGAAGCTTTCTTT; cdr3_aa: CASSLGQGGWSAGEAFF
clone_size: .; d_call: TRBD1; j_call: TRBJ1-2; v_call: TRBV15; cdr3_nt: TGTGCCACGACCGGGACAGACTATGGCTACACCTTC; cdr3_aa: CATTGTDYGYTF
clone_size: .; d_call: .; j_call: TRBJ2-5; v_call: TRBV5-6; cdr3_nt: TGTGCCAGCAGCTCCGCGGGCGGCCCCGGGGAGACCCAGTACTTC; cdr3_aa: CASSSAGGPGETQYF
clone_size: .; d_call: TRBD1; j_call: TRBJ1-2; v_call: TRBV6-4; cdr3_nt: TGTGCCAGCAGTGACTCGACAGGGGCAGGCTACACCTTC; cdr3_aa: CASSDSTGAGYTF
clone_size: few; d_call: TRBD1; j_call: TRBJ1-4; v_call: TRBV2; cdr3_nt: TGTGCCAGCAGTGAACCACAGGGGTCGGTGGGTGAAAAACTGTTTTTT; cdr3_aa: CASSEPQGSVGEKLFF
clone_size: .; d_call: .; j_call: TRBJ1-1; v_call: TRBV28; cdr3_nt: TGTGCCAGCAGTTCCCGTGGGCAGCTTCCCGGCGCTTTCTTT; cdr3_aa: CASSSRGQLPGAFF